The 19 T cell receptor beta chains below all came from one sample that was sequenced in a study of shared clonotypes between healthy human individuals (TCRdb year 2020). The library was built by means of the immunoSEQ multiplex PCR assay. In its TCRdb copy, this immuneACCESS table keeps in-frame sequences only and misses some clones. Where compared with another copy, unresolved V genes explain less than half of these, and the others have no known cause. This sample gives about 2 million clones in total; approximately 95% of them show up just once. The ten largest clonotypes hold 0.13% of the sample. Sequenced sample: naive CD4+ T cells sorted from blood. The sample's cell subset or site label, decoded: CD45RA+ positively selected. These receptors were collected from a man aged 18 to 35 in good health.

This clone was recorded only once. V usage is TRBV4-1 and J usage is TRBJ1-2; 8 nucleotides match TRBD1. The germline gives CDR1 MGHRA, CDR2 YSYEKL. The ends lost 4 bases at V and 3 bases at J; junction bases unmatched: 7. This CDR3 is built from 15 residues. The CDR3 region has the DNA TGCGCCAGCAGCCCGGACAGGGTACGGGACTATGGCTACACCTTC. Amino acid sequence: CASSPDRVRDYGYTF.

There are a few counts of this clone. This specimen includes other DNA sequences encoding the same CDR3. The chain carries TRBV5-1 and TRBJ2-7; 7 bases map to TRBD1. This CDR3 spans 14 amino acids. The germline CDR1 and CDR2 sequences are SGHRS and YFSETQ. V was clipped by 0 bases and J by 2 bases; unmatched bases: 2. CDR3 bases: TGCGCCAGCAGCTTGGGACAGGGACCCTACGAGCAGTACTTC. Translated, it gives CASSLGQGPYEQYF.

The V gene is TRBV10-3, the J gene TRBJ1-3; 7 bases line up with TRBD1. The ends lost 10 bases at V and 1 base at J; junction bases unmatched: 4. This CDR3 has 13 residues. Germline values: CDR1 ENHRY, CDR2 SYGVKD. The chain's CDR3 is CASRQGSGNTIYF. The CDR3 DNA reads TGTGCCAGCCGACAGGGATCTGGAAACACCATATATTTT.

A single count supports this clone. The chain uses TRBV6-5 and TRBJ1-4, with D unclear. The CDR3 contains 13 residues. Germline assignment: CDR1 MNHEY and CDR2 SVGAGI. V dropped 6 bases and J dropped 0 bases, with 5 bases sitting between them. The CDR3 loop is CASRGATNEKLFF. The CDR3 DNA reads as TGTGCCAGCAGGGGTGCAACTAATGAAAAACTGTTTTTT.

The V and J genes are TRBV7-3 and TRBJ2-3; 7 positions agree with TRBD1. Germline loops: CDR1 SGHTA, CDR2 FQGTGA. The CDR3 is made up of 13 amino acids. V was pared by 2 bases and J by 5 bases, with 1 base of the junction left unmatched. The CDR3, as DNA: TGTGCCAGCAGCTTACAGGGGGTAGATACGCAGTATTTT. It specifies CASSLQGVDTQYF.

The chain is built from TRBV7-2 and TRBJ1-1; D may be TRBD1 (5 bases). Germline-derived CDR1 and CDR2 are SGHTA and FQGNSA. CDR3 length: 14 amino acids. Trimming left V 7 bases short and J 12 bases short, with 24 bases between. CDR3: CASTNPGATFRTFF. The CDR3 bases are TGTGCCAGCACCAATCCCGGGGCCACCTTCAGGACTTTCTTT.

The genes are TRBV6-5 and TRBJ2-3; D not certain. The CDR3 is made up of 14 amino acids. Deletions cut 5 bases from V and 2 bases from J, with 11 bases between. In germline, CDR1 is MNHEY, CDR2 SVGAGI. CDR3 residues: CASSLGTFTDTQYF. In DNA, the CDR3 is TGTGCCAGCAGTCTAGGCACCTTCACAGATACGCAGTATTTT.

The chain is built from TRBV10-1 and TRBJ1-1; D unresolved. V was clipped by 0 bases and J by 4 bases, with 15 bases between them. From germline, CDR1 is WNHNN and CDR2 SYGVQD (reference sequence). The CDR3 runs to 16 residues. The CDR3 here is CASSESPGARGTEAFF. The CDR3 nucleotides read TGCGCCAGCAGTGAGTCCCCGGGAGCCCGGGGCACTGAAGCTTTCTTT.

The chain employs TRBV6-6 and TRBJ1-4; 7 nucleotides align to TRBD1. The J segment lost 11 bases and the V segment lost 6 bases, leaving 9 bases of the junction unmatched. CDR1 MNHNY and CDR2 SVGAGI come from the germline V gene (reference sequence). The CDR3 length is 13 residues. The DNA for the CDR3 is TGTGCCAGCAGCCCAAACAGGGGAGGTAAACTGTTTTTT. As protein: CASSPNRGGKLFF.

This chain uses TRBV25-1 with TRBJ2-2; D is uncertain. The CDR3 is 13 amino acids. Germline values: CDR1 MGHDK, CDR2 SYGVNS. With 6 bases removed from V and 3 bases from J, the gap between germline ends came to 8 bases. CDR3 DNA sequence: TGTGCCAGCAGCGCCGAGGACACCGGGGAGCTGTTTTTT. Its translation: CASSAEDTGELFF.

A word on this clone: The same CDR3 also results from other DNA sequences found in this sample. The chain joins TRBV18 to TRBJ2-7, with D perhaps matching TRBD2 (7 bases). In germline, CDR1 is KGHSH, CDR2 LQKENI. Trimming removed 2 bases at V and 3 bases at J, with 11 bases between. The CDR3 totals 14 residues. Here the CDR3 DNA reads TGTGCCAGCTCACCAAGGGGGGACTACTACGAGCAGTACTTC. It translates to CASSPRGDYYEQYF.

The rearrangement links TRBV30 to TRBJ1-5; TRBD1 matches 7 bases. CDR1 is GTSNPN, CDR2 SVGIG, per germline (reference sequence). The CDR3 is 14 amino acids. V dropped 2 bases and J dropped 6; count of bases not matched to a gene: 7. CDR3 amino acids: CAWSPDRDGQPQHF. CDR3 nucleotides: TGTGCCTGGAGTCCTGACAGGGACGGTCAGCCCCAGCATTTT.

This clone showed up just once. This rearrangement joins TRBV28 to TRBJ2-7; possibly TRBD1 for D (6 bases). Germline V gene lookup returns CDR1 MDHEN and CDR2 SYDVKM. The V end lost 5 bases, the J end lost 2 bases, and 16 bases lay between the germline ends. The CDR3 is 15 amino acids. The CDR3 sequence is CASSQPTGTTYEQYF. CDR3 in DNA: TGTGCCAGCAGTCAACCCACCGGGACAACCTACGAGCAGTACTTC.

The chain joins TRBV9 to TRBJ2-7; D tentatively reads TRBD1 or TRBD2 (6 bases each). This CDR3 comprises 15 residues. From germline, CDR1 is SGDLS and CDR2 YYNGEE. The ends were cut back, 0 bases at V and 3 bases at J, with 13 bases in the middle. The CDR3 sequence is CASSVGGLQGYEQYF. CDR3 bases: TGTGCCAGCAGCGTAGGTGGACTACAGGGCTACGAGCAGTACTTC. Full variable domain (missing parts from reference TRBV9 and TRBJ2-7): DSGVTQTPKHLITATGQRVTLRCSPRSGDLSVYWYQQSLDQGLQFLIQYYNGEERAKGNILERFSAQQFPDLHSELNLSSLELGDSALYFCASSVGGLQGYEQYFGPGTRLTVT.

The J gene is TRBJ1-2, the V gene TRBV2, with D possibly being TRBD1 (5 bases). V lost 4 bases and J lost 4, with 19 bases in between. The CDR3 has 16 residues. Germline V gene lookup returns CDR1 SNHLY and CDR2 FYNNEI. The CDR3, as DNA: TGTGCCAGCAGTGGCGACGGGACGACCCCTTCCTATGGCTACACCTTC. Translation: CASSGDGTTPSYGYTF.

CDR3 coding DNA: TGTGCCAGCAGCGTAGCGCCCAGGGGAAACATTCAGTACTTC. Its translation is CASSVAPRGNIQYF. The chain links TRBV9 to TRBJ2-4; tentatively, D is TRBD1 (6 bases). This CDR3 is 14 amino acids long. The germline V gene has CDR1 SGDLS and CDR2 YYNGEE. V was pared by 0 bases and J by 6 bases, with 10 bases between.

The gene calls are TRBV18 and TRBJ2-1; 8 nucleotides line up with TRBD2. Losses at the gene ends were 1 base for V and 8 bases for J; bases not matched to a gene: 7. CDR1 is KGHSH, CDR2 LQKENI, per germline. The CDR3 consists of 15 residues. Here the CDR3 DNA reads TGTGCCAGCTCACCACGGAGTCTAGCGGGCGATGAGCAGTTCTTC. Protein product: CASSPRSLAGDEQFF. The variable domain in full, with the rest retrieved from reference TRBV18 and TRBJ2-1, is NAGVMQNPRHLVRRRGQEARLRCSPMKGHSHVYWYRQLPEEGLKFMVYLQKENIIDESGMPKERFSAEFPKEGPSILRIQQVVRGDSAAYFCASSPRSLAGDEQFFGPGTRLTVL.

J is TRBJ2-2 and V is TRBV7-3; the D gene is possibly TRBD1 (6 bases). The germline V and J ends were trimmed by 2 bases and 6 bases, with 10 bases remaining between them. The CDR3 has 14 residues. Per the germline V gene, CDR1 is SGHTA and CDR2 is FQGTGA. Written as DNA, the CDR3 is TGTGCCAGCAGCTTAGAGGGGGATGCCGGGGAGCTGTTTTTT. It translates to CASSLEGDAGELFF.

The rearrangement uses TRBV18 and TRBJ1-2; D is unclear. This CDR3 region has 13 residues. Trimming cost V 3 bases and J 4 bases, with 9 bases left between them. Germline CDR1 KGHSH, CDR2 LQKENI. CDR3 coding DNA: TGTGCCAGCTCACCCACAGAACGCTATGGCTACACCTTC. It yields the protein CASSPTERYGYTF.